This entry lists 32 T cell receptor beta chains sequenced from one sample in a study of blood T cell repertoires in COVID-19. Sequenced by immunoSEQ multiplex PCR; TCRdb stores in-frame clones only, minus some. Seen here are approximately 490,000 clones, roughly 87% observed once, and the top ten hold roughly 0.7%. The sequencing sample was made of PBMCs or T cells enriched from blood (not recorded which). Receptors were obtained from a woman in her late teens or twenties who had recovered from COVID-19.

The genes are TRBV6-5 and TRBJ1-4; D uncertain. Germline lookup yields CDR1 MNHEY and CDR2 SVGAGI. The CDR3 covers 14 residues. The germline V and J ends were trimmed by 5 bases and 6 bases, with 13 bases remaining between them. The CDR3 region has the DNA TGTGCCAGCAGTACCCCAGGCCAGGATGAAAAACTGTTTTTT. It specifies CASSTPGQDEKLFF.

CDR3 sequence (DNA): TGTGCCAGCAGCCTAGAACAGGCTACGGGCACTGAAGCTTTCTTT. It yields the protein CASSLEQATGTEAFF. The chain employs TRBV5-6 and TRBJ1-1, with D maybe TRBD1 (5 bases). CDR1 SGHDT and CDR2 YYEEEE come from the germline V gene. The CDR3 contains 15 residues. The V and J ends lost 4 bases and 4 bases respectively, with 17 bases between them.

J is TRBJ2-2 and V is TRBV2; TRBD2 might be the D (6 bases). From germline, CDR1 is SNHLY and CDR2 FYNNEI. The CDR3 has 14 residues. Between the trimmed V and J ends, which lost 6 bases and 3 bases, there was a span of 11 bases. In DNA, the CDR3 is TGTGCCAGCAGGGGGGGATTTGACACCGGGGAGCTGTTTTTT. This translates into CASRGGFDTGELFF.

Regarding this clone: Its ends do not fully match the called genes, so a read error is possible. The V call is TRBV6-5, the J call TRBJ2-7; 7 positions agree with TRBD2. The length of the CDR3 is 15 residues. Germline V CDR1 and CDR2: MNHEY, SVGAGI. CDR3 nucleotides: TGTGCCAGCAGTTACTCGGGGAGGGTCTCCGACGAGCAGTACTTC. Its protein product is CASSYSGRVSDEQYF.

The chain joins TRBV7-2 to TRBJ2-3; 8 positions agree with TRBD2. The junction had 7 bases not matched to a gene; V was cut back by 1 base and J by 4 bases. This CDR3 contains 16 residues. Germline-derived CDR1 and CDR2 are SGHTA and FQGNSA. For the CDR3, the DNA is TGTGCCAGCAGCTTAGTTGCGGGGGGCGGCTCAGATACGCAGTATTTT. Its translation is CASSLVAGGGSDTQYF.

This chain links TRBV14 with TRBJ2-4, with 7 bases lining up with TRBD1. This CDR3 has 16 amino acids. The germline gives CDR1 SGHDN, CDR2 FVKESK. J was trimmed by 2 bases and V by 2 bases; bases with no gene match: 6. Here the CDR3 DNA reads TGTGCCAGCAGCCAATCGACAGGGCTTACCAAAAACATTCAGTACTTC. Its translation: CASSQSTGLTKNIQYF.

The chain is built from TRBV28 and TRBJ1-4; D gene unclear. The germline CDR1 and CDR2 sequences are MDHEN and SYDVKM. V lost 8 bases and J 10 bases, leaving 14 bases between the germline ends. This CDR3 comprises 12 residues. The CDR3: CASGPPEGKLFF. In DNA, the CDR3 is TGTGCCAGCGGACCTCCGGAGGGAAAACTGTTTTTT.

This chain connects TRBV7-2 to TRBJ1-4; 8 positions agree with TRBD1. CDR3 size: 16 residues. Germline-derived CDR1 and CDR2 are SGHTA and FQGNSA. The V and J ends lost 2 bases and 5 bases, in that order; junction bases with no gene match: 7. The CDR3 bases are TGTGCCAGCAGCTTAAACTCGGGACAGGACAATGAAAAACTGTTTTTT. Translating it yields CASSLNSGQDNEKLFF.

V and J are TRBV5-1 and TRBJ2-1, with 11 bases lining up with TRBD1. This CDR3 has 14 residues. Germline lookup yields CDR1 SGHRS and CDR2 YFSETQ. The junction had 4 bases not matched to a gene; V was cut back by 4 bases and J by 7 bases. The CDR3 protein is CASSGGQGGNEQFF. CDR3 nucleotides: TGCGCCAGCAGCGGGGGACAGGGGGGAAATGAGCAGTTCTTC.

The V gene is TRBV7-9, the J gene TRBJ1-4; a weak D match, TRBD1 (5 bases). CDR3 length equals 17 residues. CDR1 is SEHNR and CDR2 is FQNEAQ in the germline V gene (reference sequence). The ends were cut back, 1 base at V and 2 bases at J, with 14 bases in the middle. Here the CDR3 DNA reads TGTGCCAGCAGCTTAGATCTCATCGCAGGGACTAATGAAAAACTGTTTTTT. Amino acid sequence: CASSLDLIAGTNEKLFF. The entire variable domain, with the rest obtained from reference TRBV7-9 and TRBJ1-4, is as follows: DTGVSQNPRHKITKRGQNVTFRCDPISEHNRLYWYRQTLGQGPEFLTYFQNEAQLEKSRLLSDRFSAERPKGSFSTLEIQRTEQGDSAMYLCASSLDLIAGTNEKLFFGSGTQLSVL.

The CDR3 loop is CAWNTVKTSGGAGEQFF. Written as DNA, the CDR3 is TGTGCCTGGAACACCGTTAAGACTAGCGGGGGGGCGGGTGAGCAGTTCTTC. The chain employs TRBV30 and TRBJ2-1; 14 bases are a match to TRBD2. Germline loops: CDR1 GTSNPN, CDR2 SVGIG (reference sequence). This CDR3 contains 17 residues. V gave up 4 bases and J gave up 9 bases; unmatched junction bases: 14.

The chain couples TRBV27 to TRBJ1-2; no firm D call. The germline CDR1 and CDR2 sequences are MNHEY and SMNVEV (reference sequence). The CDR3 consists of 15 residues. Trimming pared 5 bases from V and 4 bases from J, leaving 17 bases between. The CDR3 DNA reads as TGTGCCAGCAGTCCCTACGAAGGACGGGGCTATGGCTACACCTTC. As protein: CASSPYEGRGYGYTF.

The chain combines TRBV3-1 (or the pseudogene TRBV3-2) with TRBJ1-4; no reliable D call. The CDR3 consists of 14 residues. The germline V gene encodes CDR1 LGHDT and CDR2 YNNKEL (reference sequence). V was clipped by 3 bases and J by 0 bases, with 5 bases between them. In DNA, the CDR3 is TGTGCCAGCAGCCAGGAGTCAACTAATGAAAAACTGTTTTTT. This encodes CASSQESTNEKLFF.

The chain employs TRBV6-5 and TRBJ2-2; perhaps TRBD1 as D (6 bases). Between the trimmed V and J ends, which lost 7 bases and 3 bases, there was a span of 12 bases. CDR1 MNHEY and CDR2 SVGAGI come from the germline V gene. This CDR3 region has 14 residues. CDR3 nucleotide sequence: TGTGCCAGCAAGCCAGGGGAACACACCGGGGAGCTGTTTTTT. Protein: CASKPGEHTGELFF.

This clone occurred once. The J gene is TRBJ2-7, the V gene TRBV12-5; 13 bases line up with TRBD2. V dropped 6 bases and J dropped 7; count of bases not matched to a gene: 9. Germline CDR1 LGHNT, CDR2 FRNRAP. The CDR3 contains 15 residues. The CDR3 DNA is TGTGCTAGTGGCCCCACTAGCGGGGGGGCGGGAGAGCAGTACTTC. Encoded protein: CASGPTSGGAGEQYF.

The rearrangement uses TRBV30 and TRBJ1-4; TRBD1 agrees at 8 bases. V was pared by 8 bases and J by 8 bases, with 10 bases of the junction left unmatched. CDR3 size: 13 residues. In germline, CDR1 is GTSNPN, CDR2 SVGIG (reference sequence). CDR3 nucleotides: TGTGCCGGGGGGACAGGAAGTATGGAAAAACTGTTTTTT. It yields the protein CAGGTGSMEKLFF.

As concerns this clone: The junction does not match germline at one end; this may be a read error. This sequence joins TRBV2 and TRBJ2-5; a possible D gene is TRBD1 (5 bases). The CDR3 is 12 amino acids. CDR1 is SNHLY and CDR2 is FYNNEI in the germline V gene. In DNA form, the CDR3 reads TGTGCCAGCCGTGACAGACAAGAGACCCAGTACTTC. The encoded protein is CASRDRQETQYF. The full variable domain, completed using reference TRBV2 and TRBJ2-5, is EPEVTQTPSHQVTQMGQEVILRCVPISNHLYFYWYRQILGQKVEFLVSFYNNEISEKSEIFDDQFSVERPDGSNFTLKIRSTKLEDSAMYFCASRDRQETQYFGPGTRLLVL.

The chain couples TRBV7-3 to TRBJ1-1; D is perhaps TRBD1 (6 bases). The germline CDR1 and CDR2 sequences are SGHTA and FQGTGA. The germline V and J ends were trimmed by 5 bases and 11 bases, with 18 bases remaining between them. The CDR3 spans 13 residues. For the CDR3, the DNA is TGTGCCAGCAGCCTATTACTAACAGGGCACGCTTTCTTT. Translating gives CASSLLLTGHAFF.

The chain combines TRBV12-3 or TRBV12-4 with TRBJ1-5; D is perhaps TRBD1 (6 bases). Trimming shortened V by 0 bases and J by 7 bases, and 7 bases separated the two germline ends. The CDR3 length is 13 residues. CDR3 loop: CASSLAQGQPQHF. CDR3 DNA sequence: TGTGCCAGCAGTTTAGCGCAGGGGCAGCCCCAGCATTTT.

This clone occurred once. V gene TRBV5-1 combines with J gene TRBJ2-1; 9 bases are shared with TRBD2. The J segment lost 3 bases and the V segment lost 3 bases, leaving 10 bases of the junction unmatched. Germline loops: CDR1 SGHRS, CDR2 YFSETQ. The CDR3 length is 17 residues. The CDR3 loop reads CASSSFWASGDYNEQFF. The CDR3 nucleotides read TGCGCCAGCAGCTCCTTCTGGGCTAGCGGGGACTACAATGAGCAGTTCTTC.

In the case of this clone: The junction departs from the called germline gene at one end, perhaps through a read error. The V and J genes are TRBV29-1 and TRBJ2-7, with a tentative D call TRBD1 (6 bases). Germline values: CDR1 SQVTM, CDR2 ANQGSEA. The CDR3 is 11 residues long. The CDR3 region has the DNA TGCAGCGCTGAAGAAGGGGGCGAGCAGTACTTC. Residues: CSAEEGGEQYF.

The chain combines TRBV30 with TRBJ1-1, with 9 bases fitting TRBD1. Germline V gene sequence: CDR1 GTSNPN, CDR2 SVGIG (reference sequence). V was clipped by 3 bases and J by 1 base; unmatched bases: 9. The CDR3 length is 16 residues. CDR3 nucleotides: TGTGCCTGGAGGAGCCTTAGGACAGGGGCGAACACTGAAGCTTTCTTT. As protein: CAWRSLRTGANTEAFF.

This sequence joins TRBV25-1 and TRBJ2-7, with 10 bases that match TRBD2. Per germline, CDR1 MGHDK and CDR2 SYGVNS. CDR3 length: 16 amino acids. V shed 4 bases and J 7 bases; nucleotides not matched to a gene: 13. The CDR3, as DNA: TGTGCCAGCAGTGCTGGGGTTGGTAGCGGGGGGAATGAGCAGTACTTC. It is translated as CASSAGVGSGGNEQYF.

The rearrangement joins TRBV5-1 to TRBJ2-7, with a tentative D call TRBD1 (6 bases). Germline CDR1 reads SGHRS; CDR2 reads YFSETQ. CDR3 length: 13 amino acids. Between the trimmed V and J ends, which lost 3 bases and 4 bases, there was a span of 11 bases. The CDR3 is CASSSQGRYEQYF. CDR3 bases: TGCGCCAGCAGCTCACAGGGTCGGTACGAGCAGTACTTC.

This clone was recorded once. The V gene is TRBV2, the J gene TRBJ2-2; 9 positions match TRBD1. The CDR3 totals 14 residues. Germline V gives CDR1 SNHLY, CDR2 FYNNEI. V was pared by 6 bases and J by 7 bases, with 6 bases of the junction left unmatched. CDR3 region: CASSSDRGNGELFF. CDR3 bases: TGTGCCAGCAGCTCTGACAGGGGGAACGGGGAGCTGTTTTTT. Together with reference TRBV2 and TRBJ2-2, the CDR3 gives the full variable domain: EPEVTQTPSHQVTQMGQEVILRCVPISNHLYFYWYRQILGQKVEFLVSFYNNEISEKSEIFDDQFSVERPDGSNFTLKIRSTKLEDSAMYFCASSSDRGNGELFFGEGSRLTVL.

The chain couples TRBV29-1 to TRBJ2-7; 9 positions agree with TRBD1. The CDR3 loop spans 13 amino acids. The V gene's germline CDR1 is SQVTM and CDR2 ANQGSEA. V shed 7 bases, J shed 8 bases, and the junction held 12 bases outside the gene matches. In DNA form, the CDR3 reads TGCAGCGCTGAGAAGAGTGACAGGGGGAAGCAGTACTTC. It specifies CSAEKSDRGKQYF.

The V gene is TRBV13, the J gene TRBJ1-3, with D maybe TRBD1 (5 bases). Germline values: CDR1 PRHDT, CDR2 FYEKMQ (reference sequence). Deletions cut 4 bases from V and 4 bases from J, with 14 bases between. The CDR3 covers 15 residues. CDR3: CASSSNMGPGNTIYF. DNA for the CDR3: TGTGCCAGCAGCTCCAACATGGGGCCGGGAAACACCATATATTTT.

The chain carries TRBV13 and TRBJ2-1; TRBD1 aligns across 7 bases. Germline values: CDR1 PRHDT, CDR2 FYEKMQ (reference sequence). The CDR3 runs 15 residues. After removal of 7 bases from V and 1 base from J, the junction contained 7 bases not matched to a gene. The CDR3 nucleotides are TGTGCCAGCACCGGGGACAGAACGTCCTACAATGAGCAGTTCTTC. Translating it yields CASTGDRTSYNEQFF.

The rearrangement joins TRBV2 to TRBJ2-5; D unclear. Trimming cost V 6 bases and J 2 bases, with 4 bases left between them. This CDR3 is 11 amino acids long. Per germline, CDR1 SNHLY and CDR2 FYNNEI. CDR3 DNA: TGTGCCAGCAGCCTACAAGAGACCCAGTACTTC. This sequence encodes CASSLQETQYF.

The V gene is TRBV5-6, the J gene TRBJ2-3, with 7 bases fitting TRBD1. The CDR3 loop spans 14 amino acids. Germline CDR1 and CDR2: SGHDT and YYEEEE. V gave up 3 bases and J gave up 7 bases; unmatched junction bases: 8. DNA of the CDR3: TGTGCCAGCAGCTCCGGACAGGTCGTCAATACGCAGTATTTT. Translation gives CASSSGQVVNTQYF. Combining the CDR3 with reference TRBV5-6 and TRBJ2-3 gives the whole variable domain DAGVTQSPTHLIKTRGQQVTLRCSPKSGHDTVSWYQQALGQGPQFIFQYYEEEERQRGNFPDRFSGHQFPNYSSELNVNALLLGDSALYLCASSSGQVVNTQYFGPGTRLTVL.

The chain is built from TRBV5-1 and TRBJ2-3; 12 nucleotides match TRBD2. From germline, CDR1 is SGHRS and CDR2 YFSETQ. With 4 bases clipped from V and 1 base from J, the junction kept 7 bases outside the gene matches. The CDR3 consists of 17 residues. In DNA form, the CDR3 reads TGCGCCAGCAGCGTTTACCTAGCGGGGGGGCGCACAGATACGCAGTATTTT. It codes for CASSVYLAGGRTDTQYF.

This clone was counted once. The rearrangement uses TRBV30 and TRBJ1-2; the D gene is possibly TRBD1 (6 bases). Germline V gives CDR1 GTSNPN, CDR2 SVGIG (reference sequence). V was pared by 5 bases and J by 3 bases, with 16 bases between. The CDR3 length is 14 residues. The CDR3, as DNA: TGTGCCTGGGCAGCCCCAGGGGACGACTATGGCTACACCTTC. This gives the protein CAWAAPGDDYGYTF. Combining the CDR3 with reference TRBV30 and TRBJ1-2 gives the whole variable domain SQTIHQWPATLVQPVGSPLSLECTVEGTSNPNLYWYRQAAGRGLQLLFYSVGIGQISSEVPQNLSASRPQDRQFILSSKKLLLSDSGFYLCAWAAPGDDYGYTFGSGTRLTVV.